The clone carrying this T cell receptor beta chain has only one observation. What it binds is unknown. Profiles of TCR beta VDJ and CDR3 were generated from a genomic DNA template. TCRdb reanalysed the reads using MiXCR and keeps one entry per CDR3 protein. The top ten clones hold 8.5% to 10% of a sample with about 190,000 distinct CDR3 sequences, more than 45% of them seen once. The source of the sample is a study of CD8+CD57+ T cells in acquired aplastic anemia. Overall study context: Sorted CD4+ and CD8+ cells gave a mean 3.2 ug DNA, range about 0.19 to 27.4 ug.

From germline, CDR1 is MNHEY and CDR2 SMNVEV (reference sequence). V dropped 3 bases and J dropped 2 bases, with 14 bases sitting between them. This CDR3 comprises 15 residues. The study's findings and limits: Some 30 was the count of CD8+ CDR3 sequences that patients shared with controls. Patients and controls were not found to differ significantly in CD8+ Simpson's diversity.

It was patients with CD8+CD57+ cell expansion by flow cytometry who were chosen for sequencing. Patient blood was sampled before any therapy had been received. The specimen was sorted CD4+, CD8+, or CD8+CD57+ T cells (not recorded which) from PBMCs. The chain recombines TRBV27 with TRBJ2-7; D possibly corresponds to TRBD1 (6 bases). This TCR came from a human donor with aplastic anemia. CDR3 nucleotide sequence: TGTGCCAGCAGTTTTTCTGGGGGCGAGACCTACGAGCAGTACTTC. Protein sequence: CASSFSGGETYEQYF.